Listed here are 31 T cell receptor beta chains from one sample, sequenced in a study of identical twins. TCRdb called the 5' RACE reads again in MiXCR, with one record for every CDR3 protein. Of over 600,000 distinct CDR3 sequences listed, 21% are singletons. Separately, the same data were catalogued under a study of T cells expressing NK-cell markers.

Sequenced: PBMCs. These receptors all stem from a woman in her late teens or twenties in good health.

The chain carries TRBV12-3 or TRBV12-4 and TRBJ1-3, with a tentative D call TRBD1 (5 bases). The V end lost 2 bases, the J end lost 15 bases, and 14 bases lay between the germline ends. There are 12 residues in the CDR3. Here the CDR3 reads CASSLHRSRSYF. The CDR3 nucleotides read TGTGCCAGCAGTTTACACAGGTCCCGGTCATATTTT.

This clonotype was recorded a few times. CDR3 protein: CSAIGHKGMNTEAFF. CDR3 DNA: TGCAGCGCCATCGGACATAAGGGGATGAACACTGAAGCTTTCTTT. This chain links TRBV29-1 with TRBJ1-1; possible D gene TRBD1, 5 bases. This CDR3 contains 15 residues. Germline-derived CDR1 and CDR2 are SQVTM and ANQGSEA. V lost 7 bases and J lost 0, with 18 bases in between.

The chain has TRBV7-3 and TRBJ2-1, with unresolved D. Germline V gene sequence: CDR1 SGHTA, CDR2 FQGTGA. Trimming left V 5 bases short and J 1 base short, with 12 bases between. This CDR3 is built from 15 residues. The CDR3 bases are TGTGCCAGCAGCCCCCGCCGGGTTTCCTACAATGAGCAGTTCTTC. Translating it yields CASSPRRVSYNEQFF.

The chain employs TRBV9 and TRBJ2-3; D unclear. Germline lookup yields CDR1 SGDLS and CDR2 YYNGEE. The CDR3 totals 13 residues. Deletions cut 2 bases from V and 4 bases from J, with 8 bases between. The CDR3 loop is CASSVEWPDTQYF. The CDR3 region has the DNA TGTGCCAGCAGCGTGGAATGGCCAGATACGCAGTATTTT. The entire variable domain, with the rest obtained from reference TRBV9 and TRBJ2-3, is as follows: DSGVTQTPKHLITATGQRVTLRCSPRSGDLSVYWYQQSLDQGLQFLIQYYNGEERAKGNILERFSAQQFPDLHSELNLSSLELGDSALYFCASSVEWPDTQYFGPGTRLTVL.

This clonotype was seen repeatedly, ten times or more. The chain couples TRBV11-2 to TRBJ2-1; 9 bases agree with TRBD1. From germline, CDR1 is SGHAT and CDR2 FQNNGV. The CDR3 consists of 15 residues. V dropped 1 base and J dropped 12; count of bases not matched to a gene: 10. As DNA, the CDR3 is TGTGCCAGCAGCTTAGGTTCGGGACAGGGAAAGGGGCAGTTCTTC. Its protein product is CASSLGSGQGKGQFF.

This chain uses TRBV5-1 with TRBJ2-5; either TRBD1 or TRBD2 may supply D (5 bases each). V shed 4 bases and J shed 5 bases, with 15 bases lying between them. The CDR3 is 14 residues long. The germline gives CDR1 SGHRS, CDR2 YFSETQ. CDR3 in amino acids: CASSLGTFLETQYF. CDR3 DNA sequence: TGCGCCAGCAGCCTCGGGACCTTCTTGGAGACCCAGTACTTC. The whole variable domain, filled in from reference TRBV5-1 and TRBJ2-5, reads KAGVTQTPRYLIKTRGQQVTLSCSPISGHRSVSWYQQTPGQGLQFLFEYFSETQRNKGNFPGRFSGRQFSNSRSEMNVSTLELGDSALYLCASSLGTFLETQYFGPGTRLLVL.

The chain links TRBV11-2 to TRBJ2-3; D gene unclear. The germline V gene has CDR1 SGHAT and CDR2 FQNNGV. The CDR3 covers 12 residues. V lost 5 bases and J 10 bases, leaving 13 bases between the germline ends. The CDR3 sequence is CASSKGSSPQYF. In nucleotides, the CDR3 is TGTGCCAGCAGCAAGGGCTCGTCGCCGCAGTATTTT.

The chain is built from TRBV5-5 and TRBJ2-1; the match to TRBD2 covers 7 bases. V was clipped by 4 bases and J by 4 bases; unmatched bases: 5. CDR1 SGHKS and CDR2 YYEKEE come from the germline V gene (reference sequence). This CDR3 has 14 amino acids. The CDR3 coding sequence is TGTGCCAGCAGCCCGCTAGCGGATTACAATGAGCAGTTCTTC. As protein: CASSPLADYNEQFF.

In this sample, this clonotype turned up many times. One end of the junction varies from germline; a read error may be responsible. This chain uses TRBV12-3 or TRBV12-4 with TRBJ2-1; 10 bases fit TRBD2. This CDR3 has 15 amino acids. CDR3 amino acids: CASSPSGGAYNEQFF. The CDR3 nucleotides are TGCGCCAGCAGCCCCAGCGGGGGGGCTTACAATGAGCAGTTCTTC.

This clonotype was counted many times. The rearrangement joins TRBV29-1 to TRBJ2-1, with unresolved D. V shed 2 bases and J shed 8 bases, with 7 bases lying between them. CDR1 and CDR2 (germline): SQVTM, ANQGSEA. The CDR3 loop spans 11 amino acids. CDR3 DNA sequence: TGCAGCGTTGAATCAGTGGATGAGCAGTTCTTC. Its protein is CSVESVDEQFF.

The rearrangement joins TRBV20-1 to TRBJ1-5; TRBD1 is a possible D gene (5 bases). V gave up 4 bases and J gave up 3 bases, with 10 bases separating them. CDR1 and CDR2 from the germline V gene are DFQATT and SNEGSKA (reference sequence). The length of the CDR3 is 13 residues. CDR3 in amino acids: CSANLGHNQPQHF. In nucleotides, the CDR3 is TGCAGTGCTAATTTGGGGCACAATCAGCCCCAGCATTTT.

The V gene is TRBV12-3 or TRBV12-4, the J gene TRBJ2-5; D not certain. V shed 6 bases and J shed 0 bases, with 8 bases lying between them. The CDR3 extends over 13 amino acids. CDR3 DNA: TGTGCCAGCAGGGAGAGGTACCAAGAGACCCAGTACTTC. As protein: CASRERYQETQYF.

The sample holds many counts of this clonotype. The gene calls are TRBV6-5 and TRBJ1-6, with D possibly matching TRBD1 (5 bases). The germline gives CDR1 MNHEY, CDR2 SVGAGI. The CDR3 sequence is 12 residues long. The V end lost 7 bases, the J end lost 12 bases, and 13 bases lay between the germline ends. In DNA form, the CDR3 reads TGTGCCAGCATGGGGCAGGGCATACCCCTCCACTTT. As protein: CASMGQGIPLHF.

This clonotype was counted between two and nine times. One end of the junction does not line up with germline, which may come from a read error. The gene calls are TRBV12-3 or TRBV12-4 and TRBJ2-7, with TRBD2 matching 12 bases. The CDR3 runs to 15 residues. The CDR3 is CASRATSGTSGRSIF. The DNA of the CDR3 is TGTGCCAGCAGAGCGACGTCCGGGACTAGCGGGCGGTCCATCTTC.

The chain recombines TRBV5-5 with TRBJ2-3, with D perhaps TRBD1 or TRBD2 (5 bases each). With 5 bases removed from V and 3 bases from J, the gap between germline ends came to 16 bases. CDR3 length: 15 residues. Germline V gene sequence: CDR1 SGHKS, CDR2 YYEKEE (reference sequence). CDR3 bases: TGTGCCAGCAGATTAAGAGGGGCGAGGACAGATACGCAGTATTTT. Amino acid sequence: CASRLRGARTDTQYF.

The chain employs TRBV11-1 and TRBJ2-1; 13 bases are shared with TRBD2. The CDR3 contains 19 residues. J gave up 7 bases and V 7 bases, and 19 bases lay outside the gene matches. From germline, CDR1 is SGHAT and CDR2 FQDESV (reference sequence). CDR3 residues: CASTTRRTSGSDGLNEQFF. The CDR3 DNA follows: TGTGCCAGCACTACACGACGGACTAGCGGGAGTGACGGGTTGAATGAGCAGTTCTTC.

This clonotype occurred many times. The chain has TRBV6-1 and TRBJ1-1; perhaps TRBD1 as D (6 bases). From germline, CDR1 is MNHNS and CDR2 SASEGT. The ends were cut back, 6 bases at V and 4 bases at J, with 15 bases in the middle. This CDR3 contains 14 residues. The chain's CDR3 is CASSPTGYITEAFF. As DNA, the CDR3 is TGTGCCAGCAGCCCCACAGGGTATATCACTGAAGCTTTCTTT.

The chain employs TRBV6-1 and TRBJ2-1, with 10 bases fitting TRBD2. V dropped 5 bases and J dropped 3; count of bases not matched to a gene: 13. Germline assignment: CDR1 MNHNS and CDR2 SASEGT. The CDR3 contains 18 residues. DNA for the CDR3: TGTGCCAGCAGTCCCCGCTCGAATAGCGGGGGGCTCTACAATGAGCAGTTCTTC. It translates to CASSPRSNSGGLYNEQFF.

This clonotype was detected only a few times. This sequence joins TRBV5-1 and TRBJ2-3; D may match TRBD1 or TRBD2 (5 bases each). Germline V CDR1 and CDR2: SGHRS, YFSETQ. CDR3 length: 14 residues. V was pared by 1 base and J by 4 bases, with 10 bases between. Written as DNA, the CDR3 is TGCGCCAGCAGCTTGCCTCAGGGAGCAGATACGCAGTATTTT. Translated: CASSLPQGADTQYF.

This rearrangement joins TRBV20-1 to TRBJ2-7, with 8 bases lining up with TRBD1. The CDR3 length is 14 residues. With 4 bases clipped from V and 5 bases from J, the junction kept 10 bases outside the gene matches. Germline V CDR1 and CDR2: DFQATT, SNEGSKA (reference sequence). The CDR3 DNA follows: TGCAGTGCTACCAGGGGGCGCATGGACGACGAGCAGTACTTC. Translating it yields CSATRGRMDDEQYF.

The rearrangement joins TRBV18 to TRBJ1-4; D unclear. Germline V gives CDR1 KGHSH, CDR2 LQKENI. With 2 bases removed from V and 4 bases from J, the gap between germline ends came to 5 bases. The CDR3 runs 13 residues. The CDR3: CASSPAVNEKLFF. The CDR3 coding sequence is TGTGCCAGCTCACCAGCCGTTAATGAAAAACTGTTTTTT.

The rearrangement joins TRBV14 to TRBJ1-2; no clear D. The germline V and J ends were trimmed by 8 bases and 8 bases, with 24 bases remaining between them. The CDR3 totals 15 residues. The germline V gene has CDR1 SGHDN and CDR2 FVKESK. The CDR3 nucleotides are TGTGCCAGCTCCCCCGGGTCAGCGAACGTAGGCGGCTACACCTTC. Residues: CASSPGSANVGGYTF.

The genes are TRBV29-1 and TRBJ2-3; D is perhaps TRBD2 (5 bases). Germline lookup yields CDR1 SQVTM and CDR2 ANQGSEA. V lost 6 bases and J lost 3, with 10 bases in between. The CDR3 covers 12 residues. The CDR3 reads CSVGLFTDTQYF. CDR3 sequence (DNA): TGCAGCGTAGGACTGTTTACAGATACGCAGTATTTT.

The rearrangement links TRBV21-1 to TRBJ2-7; the tabulated D call, TRBD2, remains unverified against the DNA. TRBV21-1 is recorded as a pseudogene. CDR3 length: 18 residues. The CDR3 is CASSSQQETSLANYEQYF. In nucleotides, the CDR3 is TGTGCCAGCAGCAGCCAGCAGGAAACCTCCCTGGCGAACTACGAGCAGTACTTC.

The J gene is TRBJ2-6, the V gene TRBV20-1, with D possibly TRBD2 on 5 matching bases. The CDR3 consists of 15 residues. Germline assignment: CDR1 DFQATT and CDR2 SNEGSKA (reference sequence). Deletions cut 3 bases from V and 3 bases from J, with 12 bases between. This chain's CDR3 is CSASSDGVGANVLTF. CDR3 DNA sequence: TGCAGTGCTAGTTCCGACGGGGTTGGGGCCAACGTCCTGACTTTC.

This clonotype was found many times. This sequence joins TRBV10-3 and TRBJ1-5, with D hard to call. Per the germline V gene, CDR1 is ENHRY and CDR2 is SYGVKD. The CDR3 has 13 residues. V was trimmed by 0 bases and J by 7 bases, leaving 7 bases between them. In DNA, the CDR3 is TGTGCCATCAGTGAGTCAGCCCCCCAGCCCCAGCATTTT. It yields the protein CAISESAPQPQHF.

The chain carries TRBV7-8 and TRBJ2-7, with D perhaps TRBD2 (5 bases). This CDR3 comprises 15 residues. V was trimmed by 1 base and J by 1 base, leaving 11 bases between them. CDR1 is SGHVS, CDR2 FQNEAQ, per germline. The CDR3 loop is CASSLVRAESYEQYF. The CDR3 coding sequence is TGTGCCAGCAGCTTAGTTCGAGCGGAGTCCTACGAGCAGTACTTC.

In this sample, this clonotype turned up many times. The V call is TRBV29-1, the J call TRBJ2-7, with 9 bases lining up with TRBD2. Per the germline V gene, CDR1 is SQVTM and CDR2 is ANQGSEA. This CDR3 spans 14 amino acids. The V gene end was trimmed by 6 bases and the J gene end by 0 bases; junction bases not matched to a gene: 6. The CDR3: CSVASSGNSYEQYF. The CDR3 nucleotides are TGCAGCGTCGCTTCTAGCGGGAACTCCTACGAGCAGTACTTC.

This clonotype has more than one count but fewer than ten. The V and J genes are TRBV10-1 and TRBJ2-7; a possible D gene is TRBD2 (5 bases). CDR3 length: 12 amino acids. The V end lost 6 bases, the J end lost 6 bases, and 12 bases lay between the germline ends. Looked up from germline, CDR1 is WNHNN and CDR2 is SYGVQD (reference sequence). The CDR3 reads CASSAERAEQYF. The CDR3 DNA is TGCGCCAGCAGCGCCGAGAGGGCCGAGCAGTACTTC.

This clonotype was detected only a few times. The chain combines TRBV5-1 with TRBJ1-2; D is unresolved. Germline CDR1 and CDR2: SGHRS and YFSETQ. This CDR3 region has 14 residues. V was pared by 4 bases and J by 4 bases, with 14 bases between. CDR3: CASSLIRTLYGYTF. For the CDR3, the DNA is TGCGCCAGCAGCCTCATCAGGACCCTCTATGGCTACACCTTC.

The gene calls are TRBV7-2 and TRBJ2-2, with a possible D match to TRBD2 (6 bases). Per germline, CDR1 SGHTA and CDR2 FQGNSA. This CDR3 is 13 amino acids long. V shed 5 bases and J shed 8 bases, with 12 bases lying between them. CDR3 DNA: TGTGCCAGCAGCCGGGGACTCTCAGGGGAGCTGTTTTTT. The encoded protein is CASSRGLSGELFF.